This TCR beta chain comes out of a study of T cells in Graves' hyperthyroidism and ophthalmopathy. Per the germline V gene, CDR1 is SNHLY and CDR2 is FYNNEI. The CDR3 extends over 12 amino acids. RNA transcripts yielded amplified TCR beta CDR3 regions. First-round RT-PCR with HTBI primers amplified the TCR CDR3 region. Each CDR3 protein is one row after TCRdb ran MiXCR on the multiplex PCR reads. The table shows hundreds of thousands of distinct CDR3 sequences, with more than 45% occurring only once. Stable disease denoted Graves' hyperthyroidism without ophthalmopathy progression within 18 months. Study conclusions and caveats: The authors' 13 V-J model separated ophthalmopathy from stable hyperthyroidism.

This clonotype was seen a few times. Its antigen is undetermined. A much larger clonotype is one base distant, so this may be a read error. Sequencing was carried out using peripheral blood or thyroid tissue (not recorded which). The sequence came from a woman under 30 with Graves' hyperthyroidism. This chain joins TRBV2 and TRBJ1-2; D may be TRBD1 (6 bases). The CDR3 protein is CATSGGGDGYTF. The DNA for the CDR3 is TGTGCCACCAGTGGCGGGGGCGACGGCTACACCTTC.